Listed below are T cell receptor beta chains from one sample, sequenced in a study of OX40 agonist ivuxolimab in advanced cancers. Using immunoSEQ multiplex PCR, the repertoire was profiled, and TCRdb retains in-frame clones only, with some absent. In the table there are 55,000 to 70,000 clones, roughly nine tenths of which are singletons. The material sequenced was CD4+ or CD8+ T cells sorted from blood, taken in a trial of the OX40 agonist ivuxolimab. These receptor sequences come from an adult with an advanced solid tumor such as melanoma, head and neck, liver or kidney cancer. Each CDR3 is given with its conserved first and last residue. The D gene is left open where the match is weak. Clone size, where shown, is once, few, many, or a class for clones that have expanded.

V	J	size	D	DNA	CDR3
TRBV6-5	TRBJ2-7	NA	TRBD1	TGTGCCAGCAGGTCCGAGGACAGGGGACACGAGCAGTACTTC	CASRSEDRGHEQYF
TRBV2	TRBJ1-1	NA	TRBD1	TGTGCCAGCAGTGCCTGGGGACAGGGGGAGTCTGAAGCTTTCTTT	CASSAWGQGESEAFF
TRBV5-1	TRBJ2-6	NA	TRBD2	TGCGCCAGCAGCCCGGGGACTAGTACTGGGGCCAACGTCCTGACTTTC	CASSPGTSTGANVLTF
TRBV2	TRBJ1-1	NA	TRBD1	TGTGCCACCCGGGACAGGCTCATTTTTAACACTGAAGCTTTCTTT	CATRDRLIFNTEAFF
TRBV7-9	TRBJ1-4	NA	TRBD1	TGTGCCAGCAGCTTATCCCAGGGGGCAGGTGAAAAACTGTTTTTT	CASSLSQGAGEKLFF
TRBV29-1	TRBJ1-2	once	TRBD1	TGCAGCGAGAGGACAGGGGATGGCTACACCTTC	CSERTGDGYTF
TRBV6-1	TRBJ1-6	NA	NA	TGTGCCAGCAGTGAAAGGGAACGATTCTATAATTCACCCCTCCACTTT	CASSERERFYNSPLHF
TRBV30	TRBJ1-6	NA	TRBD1	TGTGCCGGGACGGGACAGGAAAATTCACCCCTCCACTTT	CAGTGQENSPLHF
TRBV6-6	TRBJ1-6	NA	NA	TGTGCCAGCAGTCCACAGGGAGGGTGGTCACCCCTCCACTTT	CASSPQGGWSPLHF
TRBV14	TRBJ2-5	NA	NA	TGTGCCAGCAGCCAAGGGCCAGGGAGAGGAGAGACCCAGTACTTC	CASSQGPGRGETQYF
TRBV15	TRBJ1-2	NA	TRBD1	TGTGCCACCAGCAGAGATTCGGACAGGGGGCGAGGCTACACCTTC	CATSRDSDRGRGYTF
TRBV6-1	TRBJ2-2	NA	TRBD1	TGTGCCAGCAGTAGACAGGGGGGAGCCGGGGAGCTGTTTTTT	CASSRQGGAGELFF
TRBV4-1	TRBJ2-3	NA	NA	TGCGCCAGCAGCAAAAGGAGTGGGAGCACAGATACGCAGTATTTT	CASSKRSGSTDTQYF
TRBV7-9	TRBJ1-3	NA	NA	TGTGCCAGCAGCTTAGAAAGACAGTCCTCTGGAAACACCATATATTTT	CASSLERQSSGNTIYF
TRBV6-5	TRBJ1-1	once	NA	TGTGCCAGCAGGGGGCGGAAGACTTACACTGAAGCTTTCTTT	CASRGRKTYTEAFF
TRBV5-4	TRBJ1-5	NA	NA	TGTGCCAGCAGCCTAGGTCCAGAAGCTAGTCAGCCCCAGCATTTT	CASSLGPEASQPQHF
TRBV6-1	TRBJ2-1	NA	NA	TGTGCCAGCAGTGGTTGGAAGGACAACTACAATGAGCAGTTCTTC	CASSGWKDNYNEQFF
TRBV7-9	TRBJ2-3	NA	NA	TGTGCCAGCAGCGTCGGGGTTAGCACAGATACGCAGTATTTT	CASSVGVSTDTQYF
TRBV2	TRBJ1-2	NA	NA	TGTGCCAGCAGTGAAGCCTCTACAAGAATACGGGGCTACACCTTC	CASSEASTRIRGYTF
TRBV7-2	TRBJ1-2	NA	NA	TGTGCCAGCAGCTGGAAGGGGGGTGTTAACTATGGCTACACCTTC	CASSWKGGVNYGYTF
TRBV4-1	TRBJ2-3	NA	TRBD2	TGCGCCAGCAGCCAAGGGCCCCAGCGGGGTATTAGCACAGATACGCAGTATTTT	CASSQGPQRGISTDTQYF
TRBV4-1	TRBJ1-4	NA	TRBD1	TGCGCCAGCAGCCAAGGGGACAGGGGGCAGAATGAAAAACTGTTTTTT	CASSQGDRGQNEKLFF
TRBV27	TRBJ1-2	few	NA	TGTGCCAGCAAAGGATCAACCTATGGCTACACCTTC	CASKGSTYGYTF
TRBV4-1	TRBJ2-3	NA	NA	TGCGCCAGCAGCCACCGGGACTCAGATACGCAGTATTTT	CASSHRDSDTQYF
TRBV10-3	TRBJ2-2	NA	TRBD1	TGTGCCATCAGTCCGGGACAGGGAAGCACCGGGGAGCTGTTTTTT	CAISPGQGSTGELFF
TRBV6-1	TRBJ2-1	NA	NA	TGTGCCAGCAGTGATGGGAGGAGAAAGTACAATGAGCAGTTCTTC	CASSDGRRKYNEQFF
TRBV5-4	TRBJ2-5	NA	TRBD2	TGTGCCAGCAGCTCCAGACTAGCGGGGGGTGAGACCCAGTACTTC	CASSSRLAGGETQYF